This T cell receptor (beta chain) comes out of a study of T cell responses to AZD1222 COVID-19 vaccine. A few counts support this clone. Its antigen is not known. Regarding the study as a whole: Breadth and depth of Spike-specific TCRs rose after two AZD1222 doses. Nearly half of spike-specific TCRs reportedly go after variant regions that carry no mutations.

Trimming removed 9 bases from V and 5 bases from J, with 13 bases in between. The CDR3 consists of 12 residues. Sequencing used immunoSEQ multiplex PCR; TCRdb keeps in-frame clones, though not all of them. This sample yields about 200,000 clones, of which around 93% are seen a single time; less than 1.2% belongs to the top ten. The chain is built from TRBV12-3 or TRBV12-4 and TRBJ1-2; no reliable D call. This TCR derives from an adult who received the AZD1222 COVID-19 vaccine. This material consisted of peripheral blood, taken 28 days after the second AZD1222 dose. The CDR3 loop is CASRLRPYGYTF. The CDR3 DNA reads TGTGCCAGTCGGCTACGGCCATATGGCTACACCTTC.